This TCR beta chain was observed in a study of PD-L1 blockade in urothelial cancer. Study in general: In about 2014 therapy began: atezolizumab 1,200 mg intravenously every 3 weeks. Bladder-origin urothelial cancer in males covered twenty-five of 29 patients.

Germline loops: CDR1 SNHLY, CDR2 FYNNEI. Losses at the gene ends were 6 bases for V and 2 bases for J; bases not matched to a gene: 4. The CDR3 contains 14 residues. This clone was recorded many times. Noted time point: peripheral blood 6 weeks after treatment start. Using immunoSEQ multiplex PCR, the repertoire was profiled, and TCRdb retains in-frame clones only, with some absent. The data show roughly 45,000 clones, approximately 80% seen once. This clonotype was obtained from a man between 65 and 79 years old with urothelial cancer. Sequences were derived from PBMCs, sampled around atezolizumab (anti-PD-L1) treatment. This rearrangement joins TRBV2 to TRBJ1-2; 9 nucleotides line up with TRBD1. The CDR3 region has the DNA TGTGCCAGCAGAACCGGGACAGGGAACTATGGCTACACCTTC. Translation gives CASRTGTGNYGYTF.